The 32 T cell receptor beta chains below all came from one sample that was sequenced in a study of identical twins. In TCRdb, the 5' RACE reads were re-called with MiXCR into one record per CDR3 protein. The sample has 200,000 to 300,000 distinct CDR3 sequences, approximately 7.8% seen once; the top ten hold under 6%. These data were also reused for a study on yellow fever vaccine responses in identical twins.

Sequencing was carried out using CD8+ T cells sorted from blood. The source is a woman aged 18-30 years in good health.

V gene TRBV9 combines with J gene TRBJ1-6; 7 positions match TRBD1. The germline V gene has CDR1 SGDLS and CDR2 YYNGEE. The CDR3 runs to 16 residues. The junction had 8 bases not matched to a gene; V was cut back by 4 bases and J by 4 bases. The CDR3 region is CASSLTGALYNSPLHF. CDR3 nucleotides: TGTGCCAGCAGCCTAACAGGGGCCCTTTATAATTCACCCCTCCACTTT.

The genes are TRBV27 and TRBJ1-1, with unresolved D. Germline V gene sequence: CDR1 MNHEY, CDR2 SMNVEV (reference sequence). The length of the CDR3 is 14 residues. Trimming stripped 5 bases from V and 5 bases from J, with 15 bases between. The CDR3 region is CASSGSPLGTEAFF. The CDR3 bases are TGTGCCAGCAGTGGCTCGCCGTTGGGAACTGAAGCTTTCTTT.

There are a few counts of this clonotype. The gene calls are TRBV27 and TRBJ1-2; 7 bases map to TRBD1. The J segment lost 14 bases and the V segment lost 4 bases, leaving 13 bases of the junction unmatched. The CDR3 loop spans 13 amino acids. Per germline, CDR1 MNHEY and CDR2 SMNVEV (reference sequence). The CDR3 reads CASSSPRETGRTF. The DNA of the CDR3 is TGTGCCAGCAGTTCCCCCCGGGAGACAGGGAGGACCTTC.

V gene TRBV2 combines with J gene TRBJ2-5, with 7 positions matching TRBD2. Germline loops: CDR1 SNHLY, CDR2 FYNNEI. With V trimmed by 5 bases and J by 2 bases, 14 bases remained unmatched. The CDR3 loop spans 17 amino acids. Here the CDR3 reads CASSNGGRLYLQETQYF. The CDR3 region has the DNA TGTGCCAGCAGTAACGGCGGGAGATTGTACCTGCAAGAGACCCAGTACTTC.

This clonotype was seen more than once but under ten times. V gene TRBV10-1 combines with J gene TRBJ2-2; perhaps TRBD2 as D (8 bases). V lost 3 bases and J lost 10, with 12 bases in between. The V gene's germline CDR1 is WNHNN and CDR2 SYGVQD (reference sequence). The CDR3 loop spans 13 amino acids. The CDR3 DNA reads TGCGCCAGCAGTGATAGCGGGACAGCGGAGCTGTTTTTT. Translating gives CASSDSGTAELFF.

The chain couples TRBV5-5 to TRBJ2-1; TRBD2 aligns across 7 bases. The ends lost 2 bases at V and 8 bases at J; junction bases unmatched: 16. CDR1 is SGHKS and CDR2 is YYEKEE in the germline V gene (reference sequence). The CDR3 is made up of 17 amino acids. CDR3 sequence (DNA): TGTGCCAGCAGCTTCGATTATAGCGGGTGGGGGTCAGATGAGCAGTTCTTC. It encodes CASSFDYSGWGSDEQFF.

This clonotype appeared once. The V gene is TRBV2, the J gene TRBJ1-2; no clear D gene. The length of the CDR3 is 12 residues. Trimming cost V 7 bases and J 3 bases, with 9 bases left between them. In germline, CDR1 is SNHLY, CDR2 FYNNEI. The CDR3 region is CASIGDDYGYTF. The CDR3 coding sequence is TGTGCCAGCATCGGGGATGACTATGGCTACACCTTC.

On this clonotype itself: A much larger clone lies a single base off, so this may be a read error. CDR3 nucleotides: TGTGTCAGCAGCGAAGGCTACGAGCAGTACTTC. Amino acids: CVSSEGYEQYF. This chain links TRBV7-9 with TRBJ2-7; no clear D. Germline V gene sequence: CDR1 SEHNR, CDR2 FQNEAQ (reference sequence). The CDR3 is 11 residues long.

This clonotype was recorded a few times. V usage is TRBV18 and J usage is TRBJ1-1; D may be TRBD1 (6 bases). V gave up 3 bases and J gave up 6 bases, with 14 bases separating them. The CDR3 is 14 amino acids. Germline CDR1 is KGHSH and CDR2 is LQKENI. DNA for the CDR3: TGTGCCAGCTCACCCGTCAGGGGAGGGCCTGAAGCTTTCTTT. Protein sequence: CASSPVRGGPEAFF.

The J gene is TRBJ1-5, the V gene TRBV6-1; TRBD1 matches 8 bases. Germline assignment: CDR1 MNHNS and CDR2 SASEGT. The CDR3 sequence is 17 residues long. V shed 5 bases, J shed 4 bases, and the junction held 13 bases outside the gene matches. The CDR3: CASSTYKDRVGNQPQHF. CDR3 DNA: TGTGCCAGCAGTACATATAAGGACAGGGTAGGGAATCAGCCCCAGCATTTT.

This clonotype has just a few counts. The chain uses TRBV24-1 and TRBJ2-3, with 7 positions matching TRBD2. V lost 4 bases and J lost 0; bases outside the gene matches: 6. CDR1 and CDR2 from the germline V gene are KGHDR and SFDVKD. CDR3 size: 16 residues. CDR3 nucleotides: TGTGCCACCAGTGACCCCGGGAGGCCAAGCACAGATACGCAGTATTTT. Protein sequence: CATSDPGRPSTDTQYF.

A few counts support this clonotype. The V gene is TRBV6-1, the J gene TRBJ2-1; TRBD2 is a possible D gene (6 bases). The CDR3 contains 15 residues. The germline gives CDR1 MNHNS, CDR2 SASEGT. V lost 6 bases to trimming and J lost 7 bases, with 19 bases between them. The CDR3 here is CASSPYRPTSNEQFF. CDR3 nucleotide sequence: TGTGCCAGCAGCCCCTACAGACCGACTAGTAATGAGCAGTTCTTC.

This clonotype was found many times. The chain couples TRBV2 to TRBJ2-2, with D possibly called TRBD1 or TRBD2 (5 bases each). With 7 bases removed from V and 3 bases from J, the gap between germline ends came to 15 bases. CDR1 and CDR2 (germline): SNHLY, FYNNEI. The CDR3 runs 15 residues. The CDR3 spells CASTEGQGYTGELFF. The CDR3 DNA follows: TGTGCCAGCACCGAGGGCCAGGGTTACACCGGGGAGCTGTTTTTT. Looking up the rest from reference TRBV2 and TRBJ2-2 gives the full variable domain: EPEVTQTPSHQVTQMGQEVILRCVPISNHLYFYWYRQILGQKVEFLVSFYNNEISEKSEIFDDQFSVERPDGSNFTLKIRSTKLEDSAMYFCASTEGQGYTGELFFGEGSRLTVL.

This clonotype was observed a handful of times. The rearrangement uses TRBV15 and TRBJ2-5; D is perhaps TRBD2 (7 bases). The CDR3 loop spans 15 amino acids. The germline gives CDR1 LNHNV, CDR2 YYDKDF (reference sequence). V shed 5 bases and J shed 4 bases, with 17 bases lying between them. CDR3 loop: CATSVGGGPGETQYF. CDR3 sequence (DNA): TGTGCCACCAGCGTAGGCGGGGGCCCCGGAGAGACCCAGTACTTC.

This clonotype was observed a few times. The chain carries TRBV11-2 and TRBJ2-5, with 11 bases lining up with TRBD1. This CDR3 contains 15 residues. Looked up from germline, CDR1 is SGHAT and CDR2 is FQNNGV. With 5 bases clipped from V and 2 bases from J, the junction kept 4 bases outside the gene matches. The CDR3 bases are TGTGCCAGCAGCGCGGACAGGGGGCGTCAAGAGACCCAGTACTTC. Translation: CASSADRGRQETQYF. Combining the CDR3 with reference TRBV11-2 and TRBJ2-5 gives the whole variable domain EAGVAQSPRYKIIEKRQSVAFWCNPISGHATLYWYQQILGQGPKLLIQFQNNGVVDDSQLPKDRFSAERLKGVDSTLKIQPAKLEDSAVYLCASSADRGRQETQYFGPGTRLLVL.

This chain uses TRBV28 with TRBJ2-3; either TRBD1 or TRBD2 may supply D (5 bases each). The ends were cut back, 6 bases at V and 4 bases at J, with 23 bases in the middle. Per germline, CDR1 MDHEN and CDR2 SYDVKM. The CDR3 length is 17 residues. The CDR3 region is CASSSRPSGLGADTQYF. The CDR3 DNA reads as TGTGCCAGCAGCTCGCGGCCCTCGGGGCTGGGGGCAGATACGCAGTATTTT. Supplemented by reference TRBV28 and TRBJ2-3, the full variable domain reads DVKVTQSSRYLVKRTGEKVFLECVQDMDHENMFWYRQDPGLGLRLIYFSYDVKMKEKGDIPEGYSVSREKKERFSLILESASTNQTSMYLCASSSRPSGLGADTQYFGPGTRLTVL.

CDR3 sequence reads: CASSRGTSGPYNEQFF. The CDR3 region has the DNA TGTGCCAGCAGCCGCGGGACTAGCGGGCCCTACAATGAGCAGTTCTTC. The V gene is TRBV2, the J gene TRBJ2-1; 12 bases are a match to TRBD2. CDR3 length: 16 residues. The germline gives CDR1 SNHLY, CDR2 FYNNEI. Trimming cost V 6 bases and J 2 bases; bases outside gene matches: 5.

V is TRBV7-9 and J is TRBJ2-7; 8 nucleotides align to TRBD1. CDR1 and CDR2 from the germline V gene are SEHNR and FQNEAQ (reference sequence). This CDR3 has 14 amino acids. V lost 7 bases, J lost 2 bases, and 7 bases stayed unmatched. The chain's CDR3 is CASTPRDRTYEQYF. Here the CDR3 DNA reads TGTGCCAGCACCCCCCGGGACAGGACCTACGAGCAGTACTTC.

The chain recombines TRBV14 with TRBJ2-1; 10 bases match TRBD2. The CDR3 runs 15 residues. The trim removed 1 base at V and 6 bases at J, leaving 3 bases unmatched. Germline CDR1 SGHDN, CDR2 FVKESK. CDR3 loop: CASSQAASGSNEQFF. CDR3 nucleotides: TGTGCCAGCAGCCAAGCTGCTAGCGGGAGCAATGAGCAGTTCTTC.

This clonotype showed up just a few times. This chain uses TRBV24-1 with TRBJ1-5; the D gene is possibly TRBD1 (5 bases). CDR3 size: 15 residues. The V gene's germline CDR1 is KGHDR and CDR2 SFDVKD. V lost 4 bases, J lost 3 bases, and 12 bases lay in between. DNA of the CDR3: TGTGCCACCAGTGACCGTGGGACCTACAATCAGCCCCAGCATTTT. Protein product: CATSDRGTYNQPQHF.

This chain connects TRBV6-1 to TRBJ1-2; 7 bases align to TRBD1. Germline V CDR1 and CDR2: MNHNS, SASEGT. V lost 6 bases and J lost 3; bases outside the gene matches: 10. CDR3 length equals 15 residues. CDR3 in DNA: TGTGCCAGCAGGCCGGGACAGTTAAGCGACTATGGCTACACCTTC. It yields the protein CASRPGQLSDYGYTF.

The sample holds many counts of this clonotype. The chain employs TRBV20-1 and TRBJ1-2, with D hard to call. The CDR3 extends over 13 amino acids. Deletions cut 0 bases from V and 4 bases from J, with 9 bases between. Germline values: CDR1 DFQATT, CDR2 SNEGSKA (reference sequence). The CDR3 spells CSARDLESYGYTF. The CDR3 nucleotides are TGCAGTGCTAGAGATCTCGAATCCTATGGCTACACCTTC.

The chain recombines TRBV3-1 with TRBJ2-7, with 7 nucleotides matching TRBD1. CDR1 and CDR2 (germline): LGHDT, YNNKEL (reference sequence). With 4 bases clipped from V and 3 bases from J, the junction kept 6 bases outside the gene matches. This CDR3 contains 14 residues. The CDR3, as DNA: TGTGCCAGCAGCCCGGGCCCAGGGGGCTACGAGCAGTACGTC. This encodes CASSPGPGGYEQYV.

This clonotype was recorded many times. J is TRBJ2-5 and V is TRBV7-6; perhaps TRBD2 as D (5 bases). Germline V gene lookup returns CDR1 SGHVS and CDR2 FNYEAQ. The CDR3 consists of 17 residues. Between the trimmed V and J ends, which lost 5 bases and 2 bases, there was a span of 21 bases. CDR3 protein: CASSTDSTFPGQETQYF. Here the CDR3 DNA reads TGTGCCAGCAGCACCGACTCGACTTTTCCGGGACAAGAGACCCAGTACTTC. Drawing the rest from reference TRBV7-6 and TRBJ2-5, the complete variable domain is GAGVSQSPRYKVTKRGQDVALRCDPISGHVSLYWYRQALGQGPEFLTYFNYEAQQDKSGLPNDRFSAERPEGSISTLTIQRTEQRDSAMYRCASSTDSTFPGQETQYFGPGTRLLVL.

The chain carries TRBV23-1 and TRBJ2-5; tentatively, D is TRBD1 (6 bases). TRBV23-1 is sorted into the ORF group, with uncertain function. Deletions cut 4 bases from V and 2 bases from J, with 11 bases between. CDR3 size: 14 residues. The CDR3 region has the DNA TGCGCCAGCAGTCTGGACAGCATTCAAGAGACCCAGTACTTC. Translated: CASSLDSIQETQYF.

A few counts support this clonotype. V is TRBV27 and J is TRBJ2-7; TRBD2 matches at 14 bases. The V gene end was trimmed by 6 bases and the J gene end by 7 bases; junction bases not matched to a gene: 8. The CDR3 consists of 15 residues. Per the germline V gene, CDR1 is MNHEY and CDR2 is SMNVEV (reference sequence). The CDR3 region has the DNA TGTGCCAGCAGCCCGGGACTAGCGGGAGCCCGAGAGCAGTACTTC. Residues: CASSPGLAGAREQYF.

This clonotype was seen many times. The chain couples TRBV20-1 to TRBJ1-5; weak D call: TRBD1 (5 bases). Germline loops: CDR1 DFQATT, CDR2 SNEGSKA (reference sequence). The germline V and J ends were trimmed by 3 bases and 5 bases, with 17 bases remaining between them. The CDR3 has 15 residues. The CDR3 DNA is TGCAGTGCTAGTGTTGGGCACCCAGGGTATCAGCCCCAGCATTTT. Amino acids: CSASVGHPGYQPQHF.

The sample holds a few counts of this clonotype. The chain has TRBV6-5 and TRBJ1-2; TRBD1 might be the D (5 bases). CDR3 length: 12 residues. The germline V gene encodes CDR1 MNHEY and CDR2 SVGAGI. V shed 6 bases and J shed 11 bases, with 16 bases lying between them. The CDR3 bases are TGTGCCAGCAGAGGAGCAGGGTTCCCTTACACCTTC. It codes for CASRGAGFPYTF.

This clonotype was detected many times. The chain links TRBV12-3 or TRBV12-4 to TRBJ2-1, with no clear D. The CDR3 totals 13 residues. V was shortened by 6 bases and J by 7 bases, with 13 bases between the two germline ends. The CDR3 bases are TGTGCCAGCAGCTGGGAACTAAGGAATGAGCAGTTCTTC. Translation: CASSWELRNEQFF.

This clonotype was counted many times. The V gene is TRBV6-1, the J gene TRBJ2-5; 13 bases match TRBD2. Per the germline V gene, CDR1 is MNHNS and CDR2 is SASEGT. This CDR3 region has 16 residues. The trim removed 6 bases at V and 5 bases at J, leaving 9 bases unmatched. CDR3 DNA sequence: TGTGCCAGCAGACTGAGGACTAGCGGGAGAGATGAGACCCAGTACTTC. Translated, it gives CASRLRTSGRDETQYF.

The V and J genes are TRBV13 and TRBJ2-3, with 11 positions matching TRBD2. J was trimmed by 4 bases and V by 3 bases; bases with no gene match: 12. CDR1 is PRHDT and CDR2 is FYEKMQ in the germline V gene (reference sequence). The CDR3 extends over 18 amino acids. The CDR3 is CASSFSGGLADGADTQYF. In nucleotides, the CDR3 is TGTGCCAGCAGCTTCTCCGGGGGACTAGCGGACGGGGCAGATACGCAGTATTTT.

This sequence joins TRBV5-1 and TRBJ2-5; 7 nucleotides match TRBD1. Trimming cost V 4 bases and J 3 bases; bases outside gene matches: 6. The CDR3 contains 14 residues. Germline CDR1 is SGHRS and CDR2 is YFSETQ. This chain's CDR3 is CASSPHTGEETQYF. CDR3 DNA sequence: TGCGCCAGCAGCCCGCATACAGGGGAAGAGACCCAGTACTTC. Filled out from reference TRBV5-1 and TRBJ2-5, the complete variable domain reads KAGVTQTPRYLIKTRGQQVTLSCSPISGHRSVSWYQQTPGQGLQFLFEYFSETQRNKGNFPGRFSGRQFSNSRSEMNVSTLELGDSALYLCASSPHTGEETQYFGPGTRLLVL.